The 6 T cell receptor beta chains reported below all come from one sample, sequenced in a study of blood T cells in healthy people across ages. It was with a sample-barcoded 5' primer and a J-beta primer mix that a second PCR of roughly 7 to 12 cycles was run. From the 5' RACE reads, TCRdb called clonotypes with MiXCR, one entry per CDR3 protein. The table records about 680,000 distinct CDR3 sequences, over 45% of them present only once. Sequencing input: blood. The receptors stem from a woman aged 55-70 years in good health.

The CDR3 coding sequence is TGTGCCAGCAGCCCCGGGGACAGCCACTACGAGCAGTACTTC. This sequence encodes CASSPGDSHYEQYF. The chain is built from TRBV28 and TRBJ2-7, with 7 nucleotides matching TRBD1. This CDR3 has 14 residues. Looked up from germline, CDR1 is MDHEN and CDR2 is SYDVKM. The V gene end was trimmed by 6 bases and the J gene end by 3 bases; junction bases not matched to a gene: 8.

This clonotype was counted only a few times. The chain links TRBV6-2 or TRBV6-3 to TRBJ2-7; 11 nucleotides match TRBD2. Germline V gives CDR1 MNHEY, CDR2 SVGEGT. The CDR3 totals 16 residues. V shed 0 bases, J shed 5 bases, and the junction held 6 bases outside the gene matches. The CDR3 sequence: CASSYSTSGIPNEQYF. CDR3 bases: TGTGCCAGCAGTTACTCGACTAGCGGGATTCCCAACGAGCAGTACTTC.

The genes are TRBV20-1 and TRBJ2-7; TRBD2 matches at 10 bases. CDR1 and CDR2 (germline): DFQATT, SNEGSKA (reference sequence). J lost 5 bases, V lost 5 bases, and 12 bases had no gene match. The CDR3 consists of 15 residues. The CDR3 region is CSAPRPLAGVNEQYF. In DNA, the CDR3 is TGCAGTGCTCCCCGCCCCCTAGCGGGAGTTAACGAGCAGTACTTC.

This clonotype was counted between two and nine times. At one end, the junction sequence differs from germline, possibly due to a read error. The chain has TRBV20-1 and TRBJ2-5, with TRBD2 matching 7 bases. This CDR3 spans 14 amino acids. CDR1 and CDR2 from the germline V gene are DFQATT and SNEGSKA (reference sequence). This CDR3 reads CSARDAGGGETRYF. The DNA for the CDR3 is TGCAGTGCTAGAGATGCCGGGGGAGGGGAGACCCGGTACTTC.

This clonotype was seen more than once but under ten times. The chain employs TRBV3-1 and TRBJ2-3; D is undetermined. CDR1 is LGHDT, CDR2 YNNKEL, per germline (reference sequence). V was trimmed by 1 base and J by 2 bases, leaving 10 bases between them. This CDR3 spans 15 amino acids. CDR3 nucleotides: TGTGCCAGCAGCCAAGTTGGGAAGCTCACAGATACGCAGTATTTT. Translated, it gives CASSQVGKLTDTQYF.

This chain links TRBV29-1 with TRBJ2-1; 7 bases match TRBD1. Germline trimming cut 6 bases from V and 10 bases from J; bases unmatched to any gene: 21. From germline, CDR1 is SQVTM and CDR2 ANQGSEA. The CDR3 is 16 amino acids. The CDR3 DNA is TGCAGCGTCCCCGGCGGAGGTCTAACAGGGGTGAGAGAGCAGTTCTTC. Translated: CSVPGGGLTGVREQFF.